The TCR beta chain under discussion was sequenced for a study of blood T cells in healthy people across ages. Findings and caveats of the study: Not knowing donor CMV status may have confounded expanded clonotype changes. Versus aged donors, long-lived donors had higher diversity and more naive CD4+ cells.

For this clonotype: Its target is unknown.

Primed by a sample-barcoded 5' primer and a J-beta primer mix, a second PCR proceeded for about 6 to 11 cycles. One entry per CDR3 protein, called by TCRdb with MiXCR from the 5' RACE reads. The top ten clones hold around a third of a sample with hundreds of thousands of distinct CDR3 sequences, roughly 50% of them seen once. CDR3 size: 12 residues. CDR1 and CDR2 from the germline V gene are MNHEY and SVGEGT. V gave up 1 base and J gave up 9 bases, with 7 bases separating them. The rearrangement uses TRBV6-2 or TRBV6-3 and TRBJ2-1; perhaps TRBD2 as D (6 bases). The origin of this receptor is a woman aged 60-75 years in good health. Sequencing was carried out using blood. CDR3 protein: CASSYFGSEQFF. CDR3 in DNA: TGTGCCAGCAGTTACTTCGGGAGTGAGCAGTTCTTC.